Listed below are T cell receptor beta chains from one sample, sequenced in a study of blood T cell repertoires in COVID-19. The repertoire was sequenced with immunoSEQ multiplex PCR; TCRdb's copy has only in-frame clones and lacks some. The table has about 210,000 clones, 65% to 90% seen once. Sequencing was performed on peripheral blood. These receptors originate from a man over 45 with active or convalescent COVID-19. Each CDR3 is given without its conserved first and last residue. Fields, in order: clone size, V gene, J gene, CDR3 protein. Rows may omit the clone size; those that give it use once, few, many or a size class.

>.|TRBV7-9|TRBJ2-5
ASSLGGGKQETQY
>once|TRBV7-9|TRBJ1-2
ASSPGTGGGPHGYT
>.|TRBV5-1|TRBJ2-7
ASSRDREQY
>.|TRBV28|TRBJ1-5
ASSPSLSRGNQPQH
>.|TRBV30|TRBJ2-2
AWLPGLASGELF
>.|TRBV28|TRBJ1-6
LRYSYNSPLH
>.|TRBV15|TRBJ1-5
ATSRATAGTGSNQPQH
>.|TRBV23-1|TRBJ2-7
ASGKAGFGIAYEQY
>.|TRBV19|TRBJ2-2
ASSPGTGRITNTGELF
>.|TRBV14|TRBJ1-2
ASSRRDNYYGYT
>.|TRBV18|TRBJ1-3
ASSPPGGSGNTIY
>few|TRBV9|TRBJ2-1
ASSVAGMGYNEQF
>.|TRBV2|TRBJ2-1
ASILRDYNYNEQF
>.|TRBV5-1|TRBJ1-1
ASSLEGHLGSTEAF
>.|TRBV14|TRBJ2-2
ASSQYTGTAAYGELF
>.|TRBV7-8|TRBJ1-2
ASSNRGRFNYGYT
>once|TRBV7-2|TRBJ2-1
ASSLGDRIYNEQF
>medium-sized|TRBV2|TRBJ2-3
ASSYQGPGGDTQY
>.|TRBV10-3|TRBJ2-1
AINPVAGGRHSEQF
>once|TRBV7-9|TRBJ1-5
ASSLVSGTGHQPQH
>once|TRBV19|TRBJ2-7
ASSTGQGSYEQY
>.|TRBV28|TRBJ2-5
ASITPGQQETQY
>.|TRBV19|TRBJ2-1
ASSILGGYNEQF
>.|TRBV18|TRBJ2-1
ASSPGAGGLNEQF
>.|TRBV28|TRBJ1-2
ASSLGGNYGYT